The T cell receptor (beta chain) described here comes from a study of cytomegalovirus exposure and HLA in healthy donors. Study findings and constraints: Cytomegalovirus-associated status was assigned to around 160 TCR beta chains. It was shown in a later analysis that HLA-associated TCR beta chains were more clonally expanded than other, equally common chains.

The primer mix had 60 Vbeta and 13 Jbeta primers. TCRdb's copy holds only in-frame clones and misses some; the assay was immunoSEQ multiplex PCR. Among 35,000 to 50,000 clones, 68% were seen once, and the ten largest hold around 4%. Between the trimmed V and J ends, which lost 1 base and 0 bases, there was a span of 10 bases. This CDR3 contains 16 residues. Germline V gene data show CDR1 as LNHDA and CDR2 as SQIVND (reference sequence). To note about this clone: Its specificity is not known.

At collection, donors were nominally healthy, but unrecorded immune exposures were probable. The clonotype comes from a man in his forties in good health and CMV-seronegative. What was sequenced was PBMCs. The J gene is TRBJ1-5, the V gene TRBV19; TRBD1 might be the D (5 bases). This CDR3 is CASSIGGGTSNQPQHF. The CDR3 coding sequence is TGTGCCAGTAGTATAGGGGGGGGAACTAGCAATCAGCCCCAGCATTTT.